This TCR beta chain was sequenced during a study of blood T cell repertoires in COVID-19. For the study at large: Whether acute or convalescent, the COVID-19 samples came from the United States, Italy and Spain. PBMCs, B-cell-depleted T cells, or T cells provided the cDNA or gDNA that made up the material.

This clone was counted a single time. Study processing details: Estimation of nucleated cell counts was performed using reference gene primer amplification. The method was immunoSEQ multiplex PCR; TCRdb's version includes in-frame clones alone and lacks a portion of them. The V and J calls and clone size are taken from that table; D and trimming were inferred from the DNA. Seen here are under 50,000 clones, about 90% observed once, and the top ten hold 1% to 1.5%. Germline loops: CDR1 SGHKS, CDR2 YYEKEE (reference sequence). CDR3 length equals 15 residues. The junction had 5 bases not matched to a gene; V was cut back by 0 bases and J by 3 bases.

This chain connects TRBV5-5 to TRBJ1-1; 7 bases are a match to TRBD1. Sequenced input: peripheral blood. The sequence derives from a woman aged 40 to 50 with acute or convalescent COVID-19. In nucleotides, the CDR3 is TGTGCCAGCAGCTTGGTTCCCCAGGGGGACACTGAAGCTTTCTTT. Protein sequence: CASSLVPQGDTEAFF.